Following are 24 T cell receptor beta chains from one sample sequenced in a study of T cells in localized non-small cell lung cancer. Produced via immunoSEQ multiplex PCR; TCRdb's table is partial and in-frame only. The sample holds 30,000 to 35,000 clones, approximately 90% seen once. The material was peripheral blood, obtained before any cancer treatment. These receptors were taken from an older female donor with stage I lung adenocarcinoma.

V is TRBV6-5 and J is TRBJ1-1, with unresolved D. The CDR3 is 14 amino acids. Trimming left V 7 bases short and J 5 bases short, with 17 bases between. Germline loops: CDR1 MNHEY, CDR2 SVGAGI. The DNA for the CDR3 is TGTGCCAGCACCCTGGTCCCGGACGAGACTGAAGCTTTCTTT. Residues: CASTLVPDETEAFF.

The chain links TRBV4-3 to TRBJ1-6; D gene unclear. Between the trimmed V and J ends, which lost 0 bases and 4 bases, there was a span of 7 bases. Germline CDR1 is LGHNA and CDR2 is YSLEER. The CDR3 loop spans 15 amino acids. For the CDR3, the DNA is TGCGCCAGCAGCCAAGATTTAGCTTATAATTCACCCCTCCACTTT. Its translation: CASSQDLAYNSPLHF.

V and J are TRBV27 and TRBJ2-5; TRBD1 is a possible D gene (6 bases). V lost 2 bases and J 4 bases, leaving 14 bases between the germline ends. The CDR3 has 15 amino acids. CDR1 is MNHEY and CDR2 is SMNVEV in the germline V gene (reference sequence). The CDR3 region is CASSLGQGTRETQYF. The CDR3 DNA sequence: TGTGCCAGCAGTTTAGGTCAGGGGACGAGAGAGACCCAGTACTTC.

This chain joins TRBV9 and TRBJ1-6; D is undetermined. Trimming left V 3 bases short and J 6 bases short, with 7 bases between. Per the germline V gene, CDR1 is SGDLS and CDR2 is YYNGEE. This CDR3 is built from 13 residues. The CDR3 reads CASSDEINSPLHF. The CDR3 coding sequence is TGTGCCAGCAGCGATGAAATTAATTCACCCCTCCACTTT.

This clone was observed once. The chain is built from TRBV13 and TRBJ1-2, with TRBD1 matching over 8 bases. The trim removed 5 bases at V and 5 bases at J, leaving 16 bases unmatched. Germline V gene data show CDR1 as PRHDT and CDR2 as FYEKMQ (reference sequence). The CDR3 runs 17 residues. The CDR3 nucleotides read TGTGCCAGCAGCCCCCGCCCCGGGACAGGCCATCTTTATGGCTACACCTTC. Translated: CASSPRPGTGHLYGYTF.

This chain links TRBV18 with TRBJ2-7; D call uncertain. The V gene's germline CDR1 is KGHSH and CDR2 LQKENI. V gave up 1 base and J gave up 3 bases, with 7 bases separating them. The CDR3 has 13 amino acids. CDR3 protein: CASSPRQNYEQYF. CDR3 nucleotide sequence: TGTGCCAGCTCACCACGGCAGAACTACGAGCAGTACTTC.

CDR3 in amino acids: CASSLQGNEQYF. The CDR3 DNA sequence: TGCGCCAGCAGCCTGCAGGGAAACGAGCAGTACTTC. The chain uses TRBV10-1 and TRBJ2-7; D possibly corresponds to TRBD1 (5 bases). V dropped 6 bases and J dropped 5 bases, with 11 bases sitting between them. Germline V lookup: CDR1 WNHNN, CDR2 SYGVQD (reference sequence). The CDR3 is 12 amino acids.

This rearrangement joins TRBV6-1 to TRBJ2-7, with D unclear. The CDR3 is 15 residues long. CDR1 MNHNS and CDR2 SASEGT come from the germline V gene. V was clipped by 6 bases and J by 3 bases, with 18 bases between them. The DNA for the CDR3 is TGTGCCAGCAGCCTCGACGGCGCGTCCTTCTACGAGCAGTACTTC. Translated: CASSLDGASFYEQYF.

This chain uses TRBV7-8 with TRBJ2-1, with 7 bases lining up with TRBD1. The CDR3 is 15 amino acids. The J segment lost 3 bases and the V segment lost 3 bases, leaving 5 bases of the junction unmatched. The V gene's germline CDR1 is SGHVS and CDR2 FQNEAQ. This CDR3 reads CASSLTGSFYNEQFF. CDR3 sequence (DNA): TGTGCCAGCAGCTTGACAGGGTCCTTCTACAATGAGCAGTTCTTC.

This chain joins TRBV18 and TRBJ1-2; TRBD1 is a possible D gene (5 bases). Trimming pared 3 bases from V and 3 bases from J, leaving 11 bases between. The CDR3 is 14 amino acids. Germline CDR1 is KGHSH and CDR2 is LQKENI. The CDR3 DNA follows: TGTGCCAGCTCACCGAATTTAGGGGACTATGGCTACACCTTC. This encodes CASSPNLGDYGYTF.

The chain couples TRBV6-1 to TRBJ2-5; D call uncertain. The CDR3 sequence is 12 residues long. The V and J ends lost 1 base and 5 bases respectively, with 5 bases between them. Germline-derived CDR1 and CDR2 are MNHNS and SASEGT. CDR3 region: CASSEEGETQYF. CDR3 DNA: TGTGCCAGCAGTGAAGAAGGGGAGACCCAGTACTTC.

The chain's CDR3 is CASSPPSWANTGELFF. DNA for the CDR3: TGTGCCAGCTCACCCCCGAGCTGGGCGAACACCGGGGAGCTGTTTTTT. The chain links TRBV18 to TRBJ2-2; D call uncertain. The germline V gene encodes CDR1 KGHSH and CDR2 LQKENI. The germline V and J ends were trimmed by 3 bases and 0 bases, with 11 bases remaining between them. CDR3 length equals 16 residues.

This clone came up a few times. V is TRBV5-6 and J is TRBJ1-1; D not resolved. Between the trimmed V and J ends, which lost 1 base and 4 bases, there was a span of 11 bases. The germline V gene encodes CDR1 SGHDT and CDR2 YYEEEE. This CDR3 is 14 amino acids long. The CDR3 reads CASSLSSGRTEAFF. The CDR3 bases are TGTGCCAGCAGCTTGAGTAGCGGCCGCACTGAAGCTTTCTTT.

Only a few counts were recorded for this clone. J is TRBJ2-7 and V is TRBV28; D gene ambiguous. The germline gives CDR1 MDHEN, CDR2 SYDVKM. This CDR3 is built from 14 residues. V lost 3 bases and J lost 5, with 14 bases in between. As DNA, the CDR3 is TGTGCCAGCAGTTTTGGCCAGCCCCCCAACGAGCAGTACTTC. The encoded protein is CASSFGQPPNEQYF.

This clone showed up just once. The chain combines TRBV10-3 with TRBJ2-7; D gene unclear. This CDR3 has 14 amino acids. Deletions cut 8 bases from V and 6 bases from J, with 20 bases between. Germline V gene lookup returns CDR1 ENHRY and CDR2 SYGVKD. The CDR3 nucleotides read TGTGCCATCCCTCCCGGACGGATTCTGCTCGAGCAGTACTTC. Encoded protein: CAIPPGRILLEQYF.

The DNA for the CDR3 is TGTGCCACCAGCAGAGGAGGGACGGTATCTGGGGCCAACGTCCTGACTTTC. It codes for CATSRGGTVSGANVLTF. V gene TRBV15 combines with J gene TRBJ2-6; perhaps D is TRBD1 or TRBD2 (5 bases each). Germline loops: CDR1 LNHNV, CDR2 YYDKDF (reference sequence). Trimming removed 1 base from V and 1 base from J, with 11 bases in between. The CDR3 sequence is 17 residues long.

V and J are TRBV6-1 and TRBJ2-7, with TRBD2 matching 9 bases. V lost 1 base, J lost 1 base, and 2 bases stayed unmatched. This CDR3 has 15 amino acids. Per the germline V gene, CDR1 is MNHNS and CDR2 is SASEGT. CDR3 residues: CASSEGTSGSYEQYF. CDR3 in DNA: TGTGCCAGCAGTGAAGGCACTAGCGGGTCCTACGAGCAGTACTTC.

The gene calls are TRBV19 and TRBJ2-5; a possible D gene is TRBD1 (6 bases). Germline CDR1 reads LNHDA; CDR2 reads SQIVND (reference sequence). The CDR3 is 13 residues long. The V end was cut by 3 bases, the J end by 5 bases, with 10 bases between. As DNA, the CDR3 is TGTGCCAGTAGTATCGCAGGGGTGGAGACCCAGTACTTC. It codes for CASSIAGVETQYF.

V and J are TRBV5-1 and TRBJ1-1; 7 bases align to TRBD1. The CDR3 is 16 residues long. Trimming removed 1 base from V and 1 base from J; junction bases left unmatched: 7. Germline assignment: CDR1 SGHRS and CDR2 YFSETQ. The CDR3 sequence: CASSLTGDEANTEAFF. The DNA of the CDR3 is TGCGCCAGCAGCTTGACAGGGGACGAGGCGAACACTGAAGCTTTCTTT.

The rearrangement links TRBV5-4 to TRBJ2-7, with a possible D match to TRBD1 (5 bases). The CDR3 runs to 14 residues. Germline CDR1 reads SGHNT; CDR2 reads YYREEE (reference sequence). V was shortened by 2 bases and J by 5 bases, with 14 bases between the two germline ends. CDR3 in amino acids: CASSFLQDKHEQYF. CDR3 bases: TGTGCCAGCAGCTTCCTACAGGATAAGCACGAGCAGTACTTC.

The DNA of the CDR3 is TGTGCCAGCTCACCAAACCGGGGACAGTTTAATGAAAAACTGTTTTTT. Translated: CASSPNRGQFNEKLFF. The rearrangement links TRBV18 to TRBJ1-4, with TRBD1 matching 7 bases. The CDR3 length is 16 residues. Germline-derived CDR1 and CDR2 are KGHSH and LQKENI. V lost 2 bases to trimming and J lost 4 bases; unmatched junction nucleotides: 7.

The genes are TRBV19 and TRBJ1-5, with D perhaps TRBD1 (5 bases). V lost 4 bases to trimming and J lost 7 bases, with 20 bases between them. CDR1 LNHDA and CDR2 SQIVND come from the germline V gene (reference sequence). The CDR3 length is 16 residues. The CDR3 bases are TGTGCCAGTAGTACCCATTATGGGGGTTCGGGACAGCCCCAGCATTTT. It is translated as CASSTHYGGSGQPQHF.

The genes are TRBV5-1 and TRBJ1-1; no definite D call. The ends were cut back, 1 base at V and 4 bases at J, with 8 bases in the middle. Germline V gene data show CDR1 as SGHRS and CDR2 as YFSETQ. CDR3 length: 13 amino acids. The CDR3 nucleotides read TGCGCCAGCAGCTTGAATCGGGGCACTGAAGCTTTCTTT. Translated: CASSLNRGTEAFF.

The chain is built from TRBV28 and TRBJ1-2; 12 nucleotides line up with TRBD1. V trimming: 5 bases; J trimming: 7 bases; junction bases outside the gene matches: 8. The germline V gene encodes CDR1 MDHEN and CDR2 SYDVKM. The CDR3 is made up of 15 amino acids. CDR3 loop: CASSGTRGQGAGYTF. The CDR3 region has the DNA TGTGCCAGCAGTGGGACAAGGGGACAGGGGGCTGGCTACACCTTC.